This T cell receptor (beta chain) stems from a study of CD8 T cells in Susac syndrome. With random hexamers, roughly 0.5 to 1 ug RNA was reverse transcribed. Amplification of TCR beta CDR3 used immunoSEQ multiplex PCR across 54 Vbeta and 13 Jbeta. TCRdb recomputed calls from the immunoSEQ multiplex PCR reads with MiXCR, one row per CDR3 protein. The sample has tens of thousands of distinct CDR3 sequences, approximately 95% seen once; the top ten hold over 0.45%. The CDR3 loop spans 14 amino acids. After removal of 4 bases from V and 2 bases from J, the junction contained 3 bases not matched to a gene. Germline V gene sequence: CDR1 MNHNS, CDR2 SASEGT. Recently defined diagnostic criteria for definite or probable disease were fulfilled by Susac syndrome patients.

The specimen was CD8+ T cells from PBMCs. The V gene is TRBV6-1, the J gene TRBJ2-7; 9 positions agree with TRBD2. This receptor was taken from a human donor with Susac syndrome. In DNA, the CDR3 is TGTGCCAGCAGTGTGCTAGCGGGGACCTACGAGCAGTACTTC. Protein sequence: CASSVLAGTYEQYF.